This T cell receptor (beta chain) originates from a study of vaccination effects on CD4 cells after COVID-19. Trimming removed 1 base at V and 3 bases at J, with 12 bases between. The CDR3 loop spans 15 amino acids. Germline CDR1 reads LGHNA; CDR2 reads YSLEER. Broader study findings: Early post-infection timepoints were absent, and convalescent patients were few.

Comments on this clone: Its antigen is undetermined.

Prior to sequencing, the ViraFEST assay stimulated PBMC with viral peptide pools, which expanded the antigen-specific CD4+ T cells. Following 10 days of culture, CD4+ T cells were isolated. Each person got two doses of an mRNA SARS-CoV-2 vaccine, BNT162b2 or mRNA-1273. It was with about 10 IU/ml IL-2 and 9.5 to 10 ug/ml peptides that 1.5 million to 2 million PBMC per well were cultured. Sequencing used immunoSEQ multiplex PCR; TCRdb keeps in-frame clones, though not all of them. The data show fewer than 25,000 clones, about three quarters seen once. The chain has TRBV4-3 and TRBJ1-2; TRBD1 is a possible D gene (6 bases). This sample comprised CD4+ T cells from PBMCs cultured with HCoV-NL63 spike peptides, obtained after COVID-19 vaccination. The receptor was isolated from a human donor who received a COVID-19 vaccine. CDR3: CASSQVPGHDYGYTF. CDR3 bases: TGCGCCAGCAGCCAAGTACCGGGACATGACTATGGCTACACCTTC.